This TCR beta chain is from a study of identical twins. TCRdb reanalysed the 5' RACE reads using MiXCR and keeps one entry per CDR3 protein. Altogether about 240,000 distinct CDR3 sequences are present, 10% being singletons, with the ten largest covering roughly 10%. The sample holds a few counts of this clonotype. This CDR3 has 17 amino acids. Germline loops: CDR1 SGHRS, CDR2 YFSETQ. The ends lost 0 bases at V and 4 bases at J; junction bases unmatched: 7. This TCR was sampled from a man aged 50 to 60 in good health. Sequenced input: memory T cells sorted from blood. The rearrangement joins TRBV5-1 to TRBJ2-5, with TRBD2 identical over 12 bases. The CDR3 bases are TGCGCCAGCAGCTTGGCTCGGGCTAGCGGGGGGGCAGAGACCCAGTACTTC. The encoded protein is CASSLARASGGAETQYF.